The subject of this entry is one T cell receptor (beta chain). At one end the junction does not follow the germline gene, possibly because of a read error. The record originates from a study of blood T cell repertoires in COVID-19. Background on the study: Whether acute or convalescent, the COVID-19 samples came from the United States, Italy and Spain.

Followed over time, Seattle patients had been enrolled while infection was active. Produced via immunoSEQ multiplex PCR; TCRdb's table is partial and in-frame only. This sample has around 310,000 clones; around 90% occur once, and the top ten carry 0.8% to 1.3%. The sample comprised peripheral blood. The clonotype originates from a woman aged 40 to 55 with COVID-19, enrolled during active disease.

The DNA for the CDR3 is TGTGCCATCAGTGGGAAAGAGGGGGATAGAGCCAAAGATTTT. Protein product: CAISGKEGDRAKDF. The chain recombines TRBV10-3 with TRBJ1-5, with D tentatively TRBD1 (6 bases). Germline assignment: CDR1 ENHRY and CDR2 SYGVKD. The CDR3 is made up of 14 amino acids.